This entry features one T cell receptor (beta chain) sequence. The sample originates from a study of cytomegalovirus exposure and HLA in healthy donors. From germline, CDR1 is GTSNPN and CDR2 SVGIG (reference sequence). The CDR3 has 14 amino acids. PCR amplification relied on 60 Vbeta primers (plus 13 Jbeta primers). Sequencing was performed with immunoSEQ multiplex PCR; in TCRdb, only in-frame clones are kept and a portion is missing. The sample contains 120,000 or so clones, approximately 80% of which appear only once. The sequencing input was PBMCs. The gene calls are TRBV30 and TRBJ2-5; 12 bases are shared with TRBD2. The better agreement between TRBJ2-7 and the DNA end casts doubt on the J call. This clonotype was sampled from a male donor in good health and CMV-seronegative. In DNA form, the CDR3 reads TGTGCCTGGTCTAGCGGGGGGGGCTACTACGAGCAGTACTTC. Translated, it gives CAWSSGGGYYEQYF.